Presented here are 9 T cell receptor beta chains from one specimen sequenced in a study of STAT5B mutations in CD4+ large granular lymphocyte leukemia. This table comes from immunoSEQ multiplex PCR, and its TCRdb copy is limited to in-frame clones, with some not included. The sample lists roughly 41,000 clones; about four fifths were seen once. Sequenced sample: CD4+ T cells from blood buffy coats. These receptors came from a human donor in good health.

This clone was observed a single time. The chain recombines TRBV5-1 with TRBJ1-2, with 11 nucleotides matching TRBD1. This CDR3 contains 14 residues. CDR1 SGHRS and CDR2 YFSETQ come from the germline V gene. The trim removed 4 bases at V and 6 bases at J, leaving 5 bases unmatched. CDR3 sequence: CASSPGQGADGYTF. The DNA for the CDR3 is TGCGCCAGCAGCCCTGGACAGGGGGCGGATGGCTACACCTTC.

J is TRBJ2-1 and V is TRBV10-2, with 10 positions matching TRBD2. V lost 5 bases, J lost 7 bases, and 11 bases stayed unmatched. The CDR3 sequence is 16 residues long. Germline CDR1 and CDR2: WSHSY and SAAADI. The CDR3, as DNA: TGCGCCAGCAGTCGACAAGCGGGAGGGCCAGGGAATGAGCAGTTCTTC. This gives the protein CASSRQAGGPGNEQFF.

V usage is TRBV5-1 and J usage is TRBJ2-3; D unresolved. The CDR3 runs to 15 residues. Germline CDR1 SGHRS, CDR2 YFSETQ. Trimming cost V 2 bases and J 4 bases, with 14 bases left between them. Here the CDR3 DNA reads TGCGCCAGCAGCTTATTCCTGGGTCTGGCAGATACGCAGTATTTT. It specifies CASSLFLGLADTQYF.

The V gene is TRBV11-1, the J gene TRBJ2-1; D gene ambiguous. The V gene lost 6 bases and the J gene lost 5 bases, with 11 bases spanning the gap. Germline V lookup: CDR1 SGHAT, CDR2 FQDESV (reference sequence). This CDR3 has 13 amino acids. The CDR3 protein is CASRSQVNNEQFF. CDR3 in DNA: TGTGCCAGCAGGTCCCAGGTCAACAATGAGCAGTTCTTC. The entire variable domain, with the rest obtained from reference TRBV11-1 and TRBJ2-1, is as follows: EAEVAQSPRYKITEKSQAVAFWCDPISGHATLYWYRQILGQGPELLVQFQDESVVDDSQLPKDRFSAERLKGVDSTLKIQPAELGDSAMYLCASRSQVNNEQFFGPGTRLTVL.

The chain combines TRBV7-8 with TRBJ1-5; 7 nucleotides align to TRBD1. V lost 6 bases and J lost 2; bases outside the gene matches: 4. This CDR3 contains 14 residues. CDR1 is SGHVS and CDR2 is FQNEAQ in the germline V gene. CDR3 residues: CASRDRVGNQPQHF. The CDR3 DNA is TGTGCCAGCAGAGACAGGGTCGGCAATCAGCCCCAGCATTTT.

The rearrangement links TRBV25-1 to TRBJ1-1, with D possibly TRBD1 on 5 matching bases. Deletions cut 0 bases from V and 0 bases from J, with 11 bases between. Germline V lookup: CDR1 MGHDK, CDR2 SYGVNS. CDR3 length: 16 amino acids. CDR3 in DNA: TGTGCCAGCAGTGAATATCGCTCAGGGATGAACACTGAAGCTTTCTTT. Translated, it gives CASSEYRSGMNTEAFF.

The genes are TRBV6-1 and TRBJ1-1, with D perhaps matching TRBD1 (6 bases). V lost 3 bases and J lost 3, with 14 bases in between. Per germline, CDR1 MNHNS and CDR2 SASEGT. This CDR3 region has 15 residues. The CDR3 nucleotides are TGTGCCAGCAGTGAGCCGGGACACCGGGACACTGAAGCTTTCTTT. Protein sequence: CASSEPGHRDTEAFF.

This clone was detected a few times. The chain recombines TRBV5-4 with TRBJ2-5; D is unclear. V was cut by 1 base and J by 5 bases, with 3 bases left in between. The CDR3 sequence is 11 residues long. The germline gives CDR1 SGHNT, CDR2 YYREEE (reference sequence). CDR3 region: CASSLSETQYF. Here the CDR3 DNA reads TGTGCCAGCAGCTTGAGCGAGACCCAGTACTTC.

This clone was detected a few times. The CDR3 DNA reads as TGTGCCAGCAGTTGGCAGGGGGATGAAAAACTGTTTTTT. Protein: CASSWQGDEKLFF. The rearrangement uses TRBV11-2 and TRBJ1-4; TRBD1 aligns across 7 bases. CDR3 size: 13 residues. Germline values: CDR1 SGHAT, CDR2 FQNNGV. The junction had 4 bases not matched to a gene; V was cut back by 6 bases and J by 6 bases.